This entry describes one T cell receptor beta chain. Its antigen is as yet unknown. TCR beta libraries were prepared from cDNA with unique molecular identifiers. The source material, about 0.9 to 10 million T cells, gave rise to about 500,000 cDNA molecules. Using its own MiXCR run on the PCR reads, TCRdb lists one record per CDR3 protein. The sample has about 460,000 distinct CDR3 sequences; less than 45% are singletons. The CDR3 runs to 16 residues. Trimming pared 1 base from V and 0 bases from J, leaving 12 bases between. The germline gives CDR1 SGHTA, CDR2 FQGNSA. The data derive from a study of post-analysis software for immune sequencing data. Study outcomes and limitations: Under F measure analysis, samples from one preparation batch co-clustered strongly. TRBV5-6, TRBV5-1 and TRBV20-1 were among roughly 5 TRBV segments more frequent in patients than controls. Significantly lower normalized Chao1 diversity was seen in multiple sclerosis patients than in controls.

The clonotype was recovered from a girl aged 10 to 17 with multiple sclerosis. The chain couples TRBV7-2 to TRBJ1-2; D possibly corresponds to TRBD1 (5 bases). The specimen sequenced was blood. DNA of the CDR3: TGTGCCAGCAGCTTAGATCGTCAGGGTACTAACTATGGCTACACCTTC. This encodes CASSLDRQGTNYGYTF.